The 10 T cell receptor beta chains below were found in one sample sequenced in a study of blood T cell repertoires in COVID-19. The data were produced by immunoSEQ multiplex PCR, yet TCRdb's version contains in-frame clones alone and is incomplete. This repertoire shows 70,000 to 95,000 clones, over 75% found once; its top ten account for approximately 5%. Source material: peripheral blood. The source of these receptors is a man aged 45-65 years with active COVID-19.

The chain recombines TRBV7-9 with TRBJ2-1; 11 nucleotides line up with TRBD2. The V gene end was trimmed by 10 bases and the J gene end by 14 bases; junction bases not matched to a gene: 22. Per the germline V gene, CDR1 is SEHNR and CDR2 is FQNEAQ (reference sequence). CDR3 length: 16 amino acids. The CDR3 region has the DNA TGTGCCACCAACCAGGGGTCGACTAGCGGGACCAAGGGGGAGTTCTTC. It is translated as CATNQGSTSGTKGEFF.

This chain connects TRBV5-1 to TRBJ2-2; D is undetermined. CDR3 length: 16 amino acids. Germline CDR1 reads SGHRS; CDR2 reads YFSETQ. Trimming stripped 0 bases from V and 5 bases from J, with 14 bases between. CDR3 sequence: CASSLAVRPNTGELFF. The CDR3 DNA reads as TGCGCCAGCAGCTTGGCTGTGCGTCCCAATACCGGGGAGCTGTTTTTT.

The chain recombines TRBV11-1 with TRBJ1-1; D not certain. The CDR3 loop spans 13 amino acids. Germline CDR1 and CDR2: SGHAT and FQDESV (reference sequence). Trimming left V 3 bases short and J 4 bases short, with 9 bases between. The CDR3 DNA is TGTGCCAGCAGCTTGATGGGCGCCACTGAAGCTTTCTTT. It is translated as CASSLMGATEAFF. Variable domain in full (rest from reference TRBV11-1 and TRBJ1-1): EAEVAQSPRYKITEKSQAVAFWCDPISGHATLYWYRQILGQGPELLVQFQDESVVDDSQLPKDRFSAERLKGVDSTLKIQPAELGDSAMYLCASSLMGATEAFFGQGTRLTVV.

The rearrangement links TRBV4-2 to TRBJ2-2, with D possibly matching TRBD1 (5 bases). Deletions cut 7 bases from V and 4 bases from J, with 19 bases between. This CDR3 comprises 16 residues. CDR1 and CDR2 from the germline V gene are LGHNA and YNFKEQ. Here the CDR3 reads CASTLQSSRVTGELFF. CDR3 sequence (DNA): TGTGCCAGCACCCTCCAATCCTCCAGGGTCACCGGGGAGCTGTTTTTT.

The chain is built from TRBV6-5 and TRBJ1-1, with TRBD1 identical over 7 bases. Germline V lookup: CDR1 MNHEY, CDR2 SVGAGI. Trimming at V came to 7 bases and at J to 3 bases, leaving 5 bases not matched to a gene. This CDR3 spans 13 amino acids. DNA of the CDR3: TGTGCCAGCACTCGGACAGGAGACACTGAAGCTTTCTTT. Protein sequence: CASTRTGDTEAFF.

This sequence joins TRBV30 and TRBJ2-1, with D uncertain. Trimming removed 0 bases at V and 4 bases at J, with 13 bases between. Germline CDR1 is GTSNPN and CDR2 is SVGIG (reference sequence). This CDR3 has 15 amino acids. DNA of the CDR3: TGTGCCTGGAGTGTAAACGCCGCGACTTACAATGAGCAGTTCTTC. This sequence encodes CAWSVNAATYNEQFF.

The V call is TRBV19, the J call TRBJ2-1; 10 nucleotides align to TRBD2. The CDR3 runs to 15 residues. J gave up 6 bases and V 3 bases, and 5 bases lay outside the gene matches. The V gene's germline CDR1 is LNHDA and CDR2 SQIVND (reference sequence). The CDR3 DNA follows: TGTGCCAGTAGTATTGGTACTAGCGGGATCAATGAGCAGTTCTTC. Its translation is CASSIGTSGINEQFF.

The gene calls are TRBV7-2 and TRBJ1-5; D unclear. Germline V lookup: CDR1 SGHTA, CDR2 FQGNSA. V lost 1 base to trimming and J lost 6 bases, with 10 bases between them. The CDR3 runs 14 residues. The CDR3 nucleotides read TGTGCCAGCAGCTTAGAAGGAGGTCCTCAGCCCCAGCATTTT. It specifies CASSLEGGPQPQHF.

This clone was observed a single time. This chain links TRBV7-3 with TRBJ2-6; D possibly corresponds to TRBD1 (5 bases). V gave up 5 bases and J gave up 0 bases, with 11 bases separating them. Germline lookup yields CDR1 SGHTA and CDR2 FQGTGA. The CDR3 is 16 residues long. The CDR3 DNA sequence: TGTGCCAGCAGCCAAGGACATAGCTCTGGGGCCAACGTCCTGACTTTC. It translates to CASSQGHSSGANVLTF.

This chain connects TRBV6-2 or TRBV6-3 to TRBJ2-5, with a possible D match to TRBD2 (6 bases). CDR3 size: 13 residues. Germline CDR1 is MNHEY and CDR2 is SVGEGT. The V gene lost 6 bases and the J gene lost 5 bases, with 13 bases spanning the gap. This CDR3 is CASSGLIEETQYF. The CDR3 DNA reads TGTGCCAGCAGCGGACTAATTGAGGAGACCCAGTACTTC.